These 23 T cell receptor beta chains were sequenced from one sample in a study of cytomegalovirus exposure and HLA in healthy donors. The study ran its PCR with 60 Vbeta and 13 Jbeta primers. Libraries were prepared by immunoSEQ multiplex PCR; TCRdb keeps only in-frame clonotypes and omits some of them. This sample's table has around 60,000 clones. Material for sequencing was PBMCs. Receptor source: a woman younger than 35 in good health and CMV-seronegative.

V gene TRBV6-1 combines with J gene TRBJ1-5, with 7 bases identical to TRBD1. CDR1 MNHNS and CDR2 SASEGT come from the germline V gene. CDR3 length: 17 amino acids. V trimming: 3 bases; J trimming: 0 bases; junction bases outside the gene matches: 8. CDR3: CASSEMGQSYSNQPQHF. The CDR3 nucleotides are TGTGCCAGCAGTGAGATGGGACAGAGTTATAGCAATCAGCCCCAGCATTTT.

The J gene is TRBJ2-3, the V gene TRBV29-1; D possibly corresponds to TRBD2 (6 bases). Germline assignment: CDR1 SQVTM and CDR2 ANQGSEA. This CDR3 is built from 13 residues. Deletions cut 7 bases from V and 2 bases from J, with 13 bases between. In DNA, the CDR3 is TGCAGCGGTGGCGGGATAGTCACAGATACGCAGTATTTT. Translated: CSGGGIVTDTQYF.

The chain couples TRBV9 to TRBJ2-7; 10 bases agree with TRBD2. Germline-derived CDR1 and CDR2 are SGDLS and YYNGEE. V lost 1 base, J lost 2 bases, and 6 bases stayed unmatched. There are 16 residues in the CDR3. CDR3 coding DNA: TGTGCCAGCAGCGTAAAACCTAGCGGGAGTGCCTACGAGCAGTACTTC. Its protein is CASSVKPSGSAYEQYF.

The chain has TRBV6-7 and TRBJ2-1, with TRBD2 matching over 10 bases. TRBV6-7 is treated as an ORF (open reading frame) with a function not yet certain. This CDR3 spans 18 amino acids. The V segment lost 8 bases and the J segment 1 base; nucleotides outside the gene matches: 14. For the CDR3, the DNA is TGTGCCAGCCCTAGGAATAGCGGGGGGCCACCTTCCTACAATGAGCAGTTCTTC. Translation gives CASPRNSGGPPSYNEQFF.

This chain joins TRBV30 and TRBJ1-1; a possible D gene is TRBD1 (6 bases). The CDR3 runs 12 residues. The V and J ends lost 3 bases and 5 bases respectively, with 10 bases between them. CDR1 and CDR2 from the germline V gene are GTSNPN and SVGIG (reference sequence). CDR3 region: CAWSRGWTEAFF. The CDR3 DNA is TGTGCCTGGAGCAGGGGATGGACTGAAGCTTTCTTT.

This sequence joins TRBV2 and TRBJ2-2, with TRBD1 matching 8 bases. The CDR3 is 15 amino acids. V dropped 2 bases and J dropped 5; count of bases not matched to a gene: 4. Germline V gene lookup returns CDR1 SNHLY and CDR2 FYNNEI. This chain's CDR3 is CASSEQGAQTGELFF. The CDR3 DNA reads TGTGCCAGCAGTGAACAGGGGGCTCAGACCGGGGAGCTGTTTTTT.

The J gene is TRBJ1-2, the V gene TRBV6-5; 8 bases line up with TRBD1. The germline V gene has CDR1 MNHEY and CDR2 SVGAGI. The CDR3 is 14 residues long. The trim removed 7 bases at V and 4 bases at J, leaving 8 bases unmatched. The CDR3 sequence is CASTFRQGTYGYTF. The CDR3 bases are TGTGCCAGCACCTTCCGACAGGGGACCTATGGCTACACCTTC.

V gene TRBV6-1 combines with J gene TRBJ2-1; perhaps TRBD2 as D (5 bases). Trimming left V 7 bases short and J 2 bases short, with 15 bases between. The CDR3 totals 15 residues. The germline V gene has CDR1 MNHNS and CDR2 SASEGT. The chain's CDR3 is CASTFTSLTYNEQFF. The CDR3 coding sequence is TGTGCCAGCACCTTCACTAGTTTAACCTACAATGAGCAGTTCTTC.

The V and J genes are TRBV6-5 and TRBJ1-1; no firm D call. The CDR3 length is 14 residues. Trimming stripped 0 bases from V and 1 base from J, with 6 bases between. Germline CDR1 MNHEY, CDR2 SVGAGI. CDR3 in amino acids: CASSYSEGNTEAFF. The CDR3 coding sequence is TGTGCCAGCAGTTACTCGGAGGGGAACACTGAAGCTTTCTTT.

V gene TRBV28 combines with J gene TRBJ2-1, with no clear D. The CDR3 is 14 amino acids. The V gene's germline CDR1 is MDHEN and CDR2 SYDVKM. V dropped 8 bases and J dropped 10 bases, with 21 bases sitting between them. The DNA for the CDR3 is TGTGCCAGCCTACCCGGTCTTATCATCTCGGAGCAGTTCTTC. It translates to CASLPGLIISEQFF.

The V and J genes are TRBV7-9 and TRBJ1-1, with TRBD1 as a possible D gene (6 bases). The CDR3 is 13 amino acids. V shed 5 bases and J shed 4 bases, with 11 bases lying between them. In germline, CDR1 is SEHNR, CDR2 FQNEAQ (reference sequence). CDR3 region: CASSLQGRTEAFF. CDR3 coding DNA: TGTGCCAGCAGCCTACAGGGCCGCACTGAAGCTTTCTTT.

The CDR3 loop is CASSPSTVKEDTEAFF. The CDR3 DNA is TGCGCCAGCAGCCCGTCGACAGTGAAAGAAGACACTGAAGCTTTCTTT. The rearrangement joins TRBV5-1 to TRBJ1-1, with D perhaps matching TRBD1 (5 bases). Germline lookup yields CDR1 SGHRS and CDR2 YFSETQ. This CDR3 region has 16 residues. Trimming shortened V by 4 bases and J by 3 bases, and 19 bases separated the two germline ends.

This chain connects TRBV5-1 to TRBJ2-7, with D unclear. CDR1 is SGHRS and CDR2 is YFSETQ in the germline V gene. The CDR3 is 12 amino acids. V was cut by 4 bases and J by 3 bases, with 8 bases left in between. CDR3 DNA sequence: TGCGCCAGCAGCCCCGACATCTACGAGCAGTACTTC. Amino acid sequence: CASSPDIYEQYF.

The CDR3, as DNA: TGCGCCAGCAGCTTGAAGGAGGGAACTCGGGAAAAACTGTTTTTT. Amino acid sequence: CASSLKEGTREKLFF. This rearrangement joins TRBV5-1 to TRBJ1-4; no reliable D call. Per germline, CDR1 SGHRS and CDR2 YFSETQ. The CDR3 totals 15 residues. V dropped 1 base and J dropped 8 bases, with 15 bases sitting between them.

The chain recombines TRBV7-3 with TRBJ2-7; 8 nucleotides align to TRBD1. Germline V gene lookup returns CDR1 SGHTA and CDR2 FQGTGA. CDR3 length: 13 amino acids. Losses at the gene ends were 5 bases for V and 6 bases for J; bases not matched to a gene: 6. For the CDR3, the DNA is TGTGCCAGCAGCAAGGACAGGGTGGGCGAGCAGTACTTC. This sequence encodes CASSKDRVGEQYF.

The gene calls are TRBV7-9 and TRBJ1-1; D is undetermined. In germline, CDR1 is SEHNR, CDR2 FQNEAQ (reference sequence). The CDR3 spans 13 residues. With 5 bases removed from V and 0 bases from J, the gap between germline ends came to 7 bases. CDR3 coding DNA: TGTGCCAGCAGCCAAGCCTTGAACACTGAAGCTTTCTTT. Its protein product is CASSQALNTEAFF.

J is TRBJ1-5 and V is TRBV4-1, with a possible D match to TRBD1 (5 bases). The CDR3 covers 15 residues. Germline V CDR1 and CDR2: MGHRA, YSYEKL. Trimming pared 4 bases from V and 3 bases from J, leaving 13 bases between. CDR3 protein: CASSRAGLPNQPQHF. DNA of the CDR3: TGCGCCAGCAGCCGGGCAGGGTTGCCCAATCAGCCCCAGCATTTT.

The gene calls are TRBV30 and TRBJ2-7, with TRBD1 matching over 10 bases. The germline V gene has CDR1 GTSNPN and CDR2 SVGIG (reference sequence). The CDR3 has 14 residues. The trim removed 3 bases at V and 1 base at J, leaving 3 bases unmatched. CDR3 in DNA: TGTGCCTGGAGGGGACAGGGGCATTCCTACGAGCAGTACTTC. This translates into CAWRGQGHSYEQYF.

The chain carries TRBV6-5 and TRBJ2-2, with D possibly matching TRBD1 (5 bases). Germline CDR1 is MNHEY and CDR2 is SVGAGI. The CDR3 has 14 residues. V gave up 5 bases and J gave up 1 base, with 8 bases separating them. CDR3 bases: TGTGCCAGCAGTCCTCAGGGGAACACCGGGGAGCTGTTTTTT. It is translated as CASSPQGNTGELFF.

This chain links TRBV7-6 with TRBJ2-7, with a weak D call TRBD1 (6 bases). V was clipped by 2 bases and J by 4 bases, with 6 bases between them. Looked up from germline, CDR1 is SGHVS and CDR2 is FNYEAQ. CDR3 length: 12 residues. The CDR3 sequence is CASSLQGYEQYF. The CDR3 DNA is TGTGCCAGCAGCTTACAGGGGTACGAGCAGTACTTC.

Remarks on this clone: Compared with germline, one end of the junction differs, possibly owing to a read error. The rearrangement uses TRBV19 and TRBJ2-3; the match to TRBD1 covers 7 bases. Germline assignment: CDR1 LNHDA and CDR2 SQIVND (reference sequence). This CDR3 spans 14 amino acids. The CDR3 DNA follows: TGTGCCAGTAGTCTAGACAGGGGCACAGATACGCAGTATTTT. Translated, it gives CASSLDRGTDTQYF.

In regard to this clone: A read error may produce the germline difference seen at one junction end. The rearrangement uses TRBV30 and TRBJ2-3, with 8 nucleotides matching TRBD2. Germline V gene data show CDR1 as GTSNPN and CDR2 as SVGIG (reference sequence). This CDR3 has 15 amino acids. The CDR3 nucleotides are TGTGCCTGGGAAAGAGCGGGGGCCTCCACAGATAAGCAGTATTTT. Its translation is CAWERAGASTDKQYF.

The CDR3 sequence is CASSGRTFFTEAFF. CDR3 coding DNA: TGTGCCAGCAGTGGACGGACATTCTTTACTGAAGCTTTCTTT. This chain joins TRBV6-1 and TRBJ1-1; D may be TRBD1 (5 bases). Germline V lookup: CDR1 MNHNS, CDR2 SASEGT. V lost 4 bases to trimming and J lost 5 bases, with 14 bases between them. The CDR3 is 14 residues long.